These 9 T cell receptor beta chains were all obtained from the same sample, sequenced in a study of T-cell memory formation after mild COVID-19. TCRdb itself ran the 5' RACE reads through MiXCR, one entry per CDR3 protein. The sample comprises roughly 110,000 distinct CDR3 sequences, approximately 15% of which are singletons, and around 40% rests with the top ten. Sequenced: PBMCs or a T cell subset sorted from them (not recorded which). The source of these receptors is a man younger than 35 who had mild COVID-19 (a few samples of this study predate the infection). Cell type and time point are not known.

This clonotype was seen repeatedly, ten times or more. The chain is built from TRBV6-5 and TRBJ1-1; D possibly corresponds to TRBD1 (5 bases). The length of the CDR3 is 13 residues. V gave up 0 bases and J gave up 4 bases, with 6 bases separating them. Germline V gene sequence: CDR1 MNHEY, CDR2 SVGAGI. The CDR3 region is CASSYSGGTEAFF. CDR3 nucleotides: TGTGCCAGCAGTTACTCGGGGGGCACTGAAGCTTTCTTT.

The chain couples TRBV7-9 to TRBJ1-1; D is uncertain. The ends were cut back, 5 bases at V and 1 base at J, with 14 bases in the middle. The CDR3 covers 15 residues. Germline V lookup: CDR1 SEHNR, CDR2 FQNEAQ (reference sequence). The CDR3: CASSLRPLGNTEAFF. CDR3 bases: TGTGCCAGCAGCCTTAGACCCCTGGGGAACACTGAAGCTTTCTTT.

The rearrangement joins TRBV6-4 to TRBJ2-3; TRBD2 matches at 8 bases. After removal of 0 bases from V and 1 base from J, the junction contained 0 bases not matched to a gene. Per germline, CDR1 MRHNA and CDR2 SNTAGT. The CDR3 covers 15 residues. The DNA for the CDR3 is TGTGCCAGCAGTGACTCGCGGGGGGGCACAGATACGCAGTATTTT. Translation gives CASSDSRGGTDTQYF.

The gene calls are TRBV4-1 and TRBJ2-3; 9 bases are a match to TRBD2. CDR1 and CDR2 (germline): MGHRA, YSYEKL. V lost 1 base to trimming and J lost 2 bases; unmatched junction nucleotides: 7. The CDR3 sequence is 17 residues long. The CDR3 nucleotides are TGCGCCAGCAGCCAAGCTCGACTAGCGGAGCCCACAGATACGCAGTATTTT. It translates to CASSQARLAEPTDTQYF.

This clonotype has more than one count but fewer than ten. The chain links TRBV7-9 to TRBJ1-1; TRBD1 matches 9 bases. V trimming: 4 bases; J trimming: 6 bases; junction bases outside the gene matches: 3. Germline assignment: CDR1 SEHNR and CDR2 FQNEAQ (reference sequence). The CDR3 consists of 13 residues. CDR3 nucleotide sequence: TGTGCCAGCAGCTGGGACAGGGCCGCTGAAGCTTTCTTT. It specifies CASSWDRAAEAFF. The whole variable domain, remainder taken from reference TRBV7-9 and TRBJ1-1, is DTGVSQNPRHKITKRGQNVTFRCDPISEHNRLYWYRQTLGQGPEFLTYFQNEAQLEKSRLLSDRFSAERPKGSFSTLEIQRTEQGDSAMYLCASSWDRAAEAFFGQGTRLTVV.

The chain employs TRBV6-2 or TRBV6-3 and TRBJ2-2, with unresolved D. The CDR3 totals 14 residues. With 5 bases removed from V and 1 base from J, the gap between germline ends came to 8 bases. Germline V gives CDR1 MNHEY, CDR2 SVGEGT. In DNA form, the CDR3 reads TGTGCCAGCAGTCCGAGGTGGAACACCGGGGAGCTGTTTTTT. Translated, it gives CASSPRWNTGELFF.

There are a few counts of this clonotype. This sequence joins TRBV12-3 or TRBV12-4 and TRBJ2-2, with 7 bases that match TRBD2. Unmatched junction bases numbered 3, after V lost 4 bases and J lost 4 bases. The CDR3 has 14 amino acids. For the CDR3, the DNA is TGTGCCAGCAGTTCGGGACTAATCACCGGGGAGCTGTTTTTT. Its protein product is CASSSGLITGELFF.

The V call is TRBV4-1, the J call TRBJ1-3; 9 nucleotides align to TRBD1. Germline CDR1 is MGHRA and CDR2 is YSYEKL. The CDR3 loop spans 17 amino acids. Trimming removed 6 bases from V and 3 bases from J; junction bases left unmatched: 12. CDR3 loop: CASSRYWDREVGNTIYF. The CDR3 DNA follows: TGCGCCAGCAGTAGGTATTGGGACAGGGAAGTTGGAAACACCATATATTTT.

J is TRBJ2-3 and V is TRBV27, with TRBD2 matching over 7 bases. The junction had 13 bases not matched to a gene; V was cut back by 4 bases and J by 0 bases. The CDR3 covers 18 residues. The germline V gene encodes CDR1 MNHEY and CDR2 SMNVEV (reference sequence). This chain's CDR3 is CASSYRSPGRGSTDTQYF. CDR3 DNA sequence: TGTGCCAGCAGTTACCGCTCGCCGGGGCGGGGGAGCACAGATACGCAGTATTTT.